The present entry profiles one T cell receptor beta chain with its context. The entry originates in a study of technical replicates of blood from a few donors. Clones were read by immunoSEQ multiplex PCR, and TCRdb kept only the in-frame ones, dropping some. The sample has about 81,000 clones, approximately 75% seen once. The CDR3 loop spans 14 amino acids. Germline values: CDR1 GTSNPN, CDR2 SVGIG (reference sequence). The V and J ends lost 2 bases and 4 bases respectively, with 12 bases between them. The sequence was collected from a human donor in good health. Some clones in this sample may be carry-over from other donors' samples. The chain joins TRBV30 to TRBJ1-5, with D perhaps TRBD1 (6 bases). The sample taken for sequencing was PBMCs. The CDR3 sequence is CAWSRDTRNQPQHF. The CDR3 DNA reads TGTGCCTGGAGTCGGGACACCAGAAATCAGCCCCAGCATTTT.